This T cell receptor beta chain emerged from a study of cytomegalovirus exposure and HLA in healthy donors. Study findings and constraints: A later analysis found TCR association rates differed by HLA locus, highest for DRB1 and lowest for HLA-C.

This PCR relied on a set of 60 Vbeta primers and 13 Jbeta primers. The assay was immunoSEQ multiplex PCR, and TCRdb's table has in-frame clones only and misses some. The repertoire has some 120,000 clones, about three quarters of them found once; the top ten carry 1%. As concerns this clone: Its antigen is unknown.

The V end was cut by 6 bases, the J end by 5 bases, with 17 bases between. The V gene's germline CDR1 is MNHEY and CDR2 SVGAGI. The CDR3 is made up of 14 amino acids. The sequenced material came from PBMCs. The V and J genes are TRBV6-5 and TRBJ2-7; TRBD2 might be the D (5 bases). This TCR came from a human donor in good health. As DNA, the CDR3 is TGTGCCAGCAGCCGGACTCCTCTAGTCGACGAGCAGTACTTC. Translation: CASSRTPLVDEQYF.